These T cell receptor beta chains were read from a single sample in a study of T cells in localized non-small cell lung cancer. The method was immunoSEQ multiplex PCR; TCRdb's version includes in-frame clones alone and lacks a portion of them. The sample consists of 26,000 or so clones, more than 85% of them appearing once. The sequencing used peripheral blood, collected before any cancer treatment. The receptors derive from an older female donor with stage II squamous cell lung carcinoma. The CDR3 runs from the conserved cysteine through the conserved F or W. A D gene is named only where the DNA matches it firmly. A clone size is listed for some rows: how often the clone was seen (once, few, many), or a class if it is expanded.

abundance	v_gene	j_gene	len	d_gene	CDR3nt	CDR3aa
-	TRBV5-4	TRBJ2-1	15	-	TGTGCCAGCAGCTTACCCCTTGGGGGAGGCAATGAGCAGTTCTTC	CASSLPLGGGNEQFF
-	TRBV6-5	TRBJ1-1	14	-	TGTGCCAGCAGTTACAGGGACACGAACACTGAAGCTTTCTTT	CASSYRDTNTEAFF
-	TRBV28	TRBJ2-6	16	-	TGTGCCAGCAGTTTATGGGGGGACTCCGGGGCCAACGTCCTGACTTTC	CASSLWGDSGANVLTF
-	TRBV25-1	TRBJ2-4	12	-	TGTGCCAGCAGACTAAGAGGGTATGCCTCGCGCTTC	CASRLRGYASRF
-	TRBV28	TRBJ2-3	13	-	TGTGCCAGCAGTGGGGACGCCACAGATACGCAGTATTTT	CASSGDATDTQYF
-	TRBV28	TRBJ2-6	19	TRBD1	TGTGCCAGCAGTTTATTGGGCCAGGGGGCGGTATCTGGGGCCAACGTCCTGACTTTC	CASSLLGQGAVSGANVLTF
-	TRBV19	TRBJ1-5	15	-	TGTGCCAGTAGTGAACAGGGAAGGGGCAATCAGCCCCAGCATTTT	CASSEQGRGNQPQHF
-	TRBV10-1	TRBJ1-1	13	TRBD1	TGCGCCAGCACTAGACAGGGGGGAACTGAAGCTTTCTTT	CASTRQGGTEAFF
-	TRBV28	TRBJ2-7	16	TRBD2	TGTGCCAGCAGTTCCTACCGGGACTATGCCTCCTACGAGCAGTACTTC	CASSSYRDYASYEQYF
-	TRBV6-5	TRBJ1-5	15	-	TGTGCCAGCAGTTACTCCCCCTATAGCAATCAGCCCCAGCATTTT	CASSYSPYSNQPQHF
-	TRBV5-8	TRBJ2-2	13	-	TGTGCCAGCAGCGGCGCCAACACCGGGGAGCTGTTTTTT	CASSGANTGELFF
few	TRBV19	TRBJ1-5	12	-	TGTGCCAGTAGTATTCAGCAAAAGCCCCAGCATTTT	CASSIQQKPQHF
-	TRBV5-1	TRBJ1-2	12	-	TGCGCCAGCTCGACGGGGAACTATGGCTACACCTTC	CASSTGNYGYTF
-	TRBV5-1	TRBJ2-7	15	-	TGCGCCAGCAGTCCCTTCAACAGGGGAGGCTACGAGCAGTACTTC	CASSPFNRGGYEQYF
-	TRBV7-2	TRBJ1-1	13	-	TGTGCCAGCAGCTTTTACAGGGACACTGAAGCTTTCTTT	CASSFYRDTEAFF
-	TRBV5-1	TRBJ2-2	15	-	TGCGCCAGCAGCGGTGGGAGAAGCAGAACCGGGGAGCTGTTTTTT	CASSGGRSRTGELFF